One sample yielded the 13 T cell receptor beta chains listed below, sequenced in a study of blood T cell repertoires in COVID-19. Data came from immunoSEQ multiplex PCR; TCRdb stores just in-frame clones and leaves some out. The repertoire holds roughly 150,000 clones, 81% seen once, with about 10% in the top ten. Sequencing was carried out using peripheral blood. The origin of the receptors is a man aged 55 to 70 with active or convalescent COVID-19.

The V and J genes are TRBV19 and TRBJ2-4, with 9 bases identical to TRBD2. This CDR3 is 15 amino acids long. V trimming: 2 bases; J trimming: 7 bases; junction bases outside the gene matches: 6. CDR1 is LNHDA and CDR2 is SQIVND in the germline V gene (reference sequence). CDR3 DNA: TGTGCCAGTAGTATAATTCTAGCGGGGAATAACATTCAGTACTTC. This codes for CASSIILAGNNIQYF.

This sequence joins TRBV5-1 and TRBJ2-5; 10 bases are a match to TRBD2. CDR1 SGHRS and CDR2 YFSETQ come from the germline V gene. This CDR3 is 16 amino acids long. The ends lost 4 bases at V and 1 base at J; junction bases unmatched: 7. CDR3: CASSTRTSGLQETQYF. The CDR3 DNA follows: TGCGCCAGCAGCACACGGACTAGCGGCCTCCAAGAGACCCAGTACTTC.

The chain combines TRBV5-1 with TRBJ2-5, with a weak D call TRBD2 (6 bases). The CDR3 covers 12 residues. The germline CDR1 and CDR2 sequences are SGHRS and YFSETQ. The V end lost 4 bases, the J end lost 5 bases, and 9 bases lay between the germline ends. CDR3 sequence reads: CASSRAGETQYF. The CDR3 DNA reads as TGCGCCAGCAGCCGTGCGGGGGAGACCCAGTACTTC.

The chain recombines TRBV10-3 with TRBJ2-7; 8 bases map to TRBD1. The CDR3 consists of 16 residues. Losses at the gene ends were 2 bases for V and 0 bases for J; bases not matched to a gene: 6. CDR1 and CDR2 from the germline V gene are ENHRY and SYGVKD. CDR3 DNA sequence: TGTGCCATCAGTGAGACACAGGGGGGCAGCTCCTACGAGCAGTACTTC. Protein sequence: CAISETQGGSSYEQYF.

J is TRBJ1-3 and V is TRBV11-2; 9 nucleotides match TRBD1. Germline values: CDR1 SGHAT, CDR2 FQNNGV. CDR3 size: 16 residues. Trimming took 2 bases from V and 3 from J; bases not matched to a gene: 5. CDR3 region: CASSLLWTGVGNTIYF. CDR3 in DNA: TGTGCCAGCAGCTTACTCTGGACAGGGGTTGGAAACACCATATATTTT.

The CDR3 region has the DNA TGTGCCAGCAGCTTCAGACCCACTACTAGCACAGATACGCAGTATTTT. It codes for CASSFRPTTSTDTQYF. The genes are TRBV3-1 (or the pseudogene TRBV3-2) and TRBJ2-3; D call uncertain. CDR1 is LGHDT and CDR2 is YNNKEL in the germline V gene (reference sequence). The CDR3 is 16 amino acids. Trimming shortened V by 5 bases and J by 0 bases, and 15 bases separated the two germline ends.

The J gene is TRBJ1-2, the V gene TRBV5-1; 8 positions match TRBD1. J gave up 5 bases and V 2 bases, and 5 bases lay outside the gene matches. From germline, CDR1 is SGHRS and CDR2 YFSETQ. This CDR3 comprises 14 residues. DNA of the CDR3: TGCGCCAGCAGCTTTCAACAGGGGGAGTATGGCTACACCTTC. Its protein product is CASSFQQGEYGYTF.

The chain joins TRBV2 to TRBJ1-2; D possibly corresponds to TRBD1 (5 bases). Germline V CDR1 and CDR2: SNHLY, FYNNEI. Deletions cut 7 bases from V and 4 bases from J, with 16 bases between. This CDR3 has 14 amino acids. The chain's CDR3 is CASIRGVGPYGYTF. Written as DNA, the CDR3 is TGTGCCAGCATCCGGGGGGTAGGTCCCTATGGCTACACCTTC.

This chain uses TRBV29-1 with TRBJ2-3, with D possibly matching TRBD1 (7 bases). With 5 bases removed from V and 1 base from J, the gap between germline ends came to 16 bases. Germline V CDR1 and CDR2: SQVTM, ANQGSEA. This CDR3 is 15 amino acids long. The CDR3 DNA reads as TGCAGCGTTTCACCAGGGGGAGGAGGCACAGATACGCAGTATTTT. Encoded protein: CSVSPGGGGTDTQYF.

This rearrangement joins TRBV4-2 to TRBJ2-3, with 13 positions matching TRBD2. Losses at the gene ends were 2 bases for V and 4 bases for J; bases not matched to a gene: 6. The CDR3 has 17 amino acids. Germline CDR1 is LGHNA and CDR2 is YNFKEQ. The CDR3 protein is CASSQLGLAGESDTQYF. CDR3 nucleotides: TGTGCCAGCAGCCAATTAGGACTAGCGGGAGAGTCAGATACGCAGTATTTT.

This clone was detected only a few times. The chain couples TRBV9 to TRBJ1-4; 9 bases are shared with TRBD1. This CDR3 has 19 residues. With V trimmed by 0 bases and J by 7 bases, 16 bases remained unmatched. Germline V gene lookup returns CDR1 SGDLS and CDR2 YYNGEE. In nucleotides, the CDR3 is TGTGCCAGCAGCGTAGGCTTGATAGGGGACAGGGAGTGGGTTGAAAAACTGTTTTTT. Residues: CASSVGLIGDREWVEKLFF. The variable domain in full, completed from reference TRBV9 and TRBJ1-4, reads DSGVTQTPKHLITATGQRVTLRCSPRSGDLSVYWYQQSLDQGLQFLIQYYNGEERAKGNILERFSAQQFPDLHSELNLSSLELGDSALYFCASSVGLIGDREWVEKLFFGSGTQLSVL.

This rearrangement joins TRBV11-3 to TRBJ2-6, with 7 bases that match TRBD1. This CDR3 region has 17 residues. V lost 5 bases and J lost 0; bases outside the gene matches: 7. Germline loops: CDR1 SGHNT, CDR2 YENEEA. The CDR3 DNA is TGTGCCAGCAGCCCGGGACAGACCCTCTCTGGGGCCAACGTCCTGACTTTC. Translation: CASSPGQTLSGANVLTF.

The V gene is TRBV19, the J gene TRBJ1-1, with 8 bases that match TRBD1. Germline V gene sequence: CDR1 LNHDA, CDR2 SQIVND (reference sequence). The junction had 18 bases not matched to a gene; V was cut back by 9 bases and J by 6 bases. The CDR3 has 16 amino acids. The CDR3 here is CASPPPGGIFGAEAFF. The CDR3 nucleotides are TGTGCCAGCCCCCCGCCAGGGGGCATATTCGGTGCTGAAGCTTTCTTT.